This TCR beta chain was found in a study of cytomegalovirus exposure and HLA in healthy donors. In its sample, this clone was seen once. Its antigen is still unknown. Overall study findings and caveats: There were some V segments, including TRBV6-2 and TRBV6-3, excluded as indistinguishable.

PCR involved 60 Vbeta and 13 Jbeta primers. Profiled with immunoSEQ multiplex PCR; TCRdb holds only in-frame clones, not every one. The sample has about 160,000 clones, approximately 80% seen once; the top ten hold over 1%. The CDR3 is 14 amino acids. Between the trimmed V and J ends, which lost 0 bases and 6 bases, there was a span of 9 bases. Germline CDR1 and CDR2: SGHRS and YFSETQ. The V call is TRBV5-1, the J call TRBJ2-2, with D perhaps matching TRBD2 (5 bases). Sequenced: PBMCs. The origin of this receptor is a woman between 50 and 59 years old in good health and CMV-seronegative. The CDR3 protein is CASSLVPGSGELFF. Here the CDR3 DNA reads TGCGCCAGCAGCTTGGTTCCGGGATCCGGGGAGCTGTTTTTT.